The entry that follows covers one T cell receptor beta chain sequence. The sample comes from a study of blood T cell repertoires in COVID-19. Overall study: The analysed material was cDNA or gDNA that came from T cells, B-cell-depleted T cells, or PBMCs.

Repertoires were generated with immunoSEQ multiplex PCR, while TCRdb's copy carries only in-frame clones and drops some. The sample has 150,000 or so clones, about 90% seen once. V lost 4 bases and J lost 7; bases outside the gene matches: 8. The CDR3 sequence is 16 residues long. Germline CDR1 is SGDLS and CDR2 is YYNGEE. Sequenced input: peripheral blood. The receptor's source is a man aged 50 to 60 with acute or convalescent COVID-19. The chain combines TRBV9 with TRBJ2-2; TRBD2 matches 12 bases. The CDR3 nucleotides are TGTGCCAGCAGCCCCCGACTAGCGGGGGAAATCGGGGAGCTGTTTTTT. This codes for CASSPRLAGEIGELFF.